Listed below are T cell receptor beta chains from one sample, sequenced in a study of PD-L1 blockade in urothelial cancer. Sequencing used immunoSEQ multiplex PCR; TCRdb keeps in-frame clones, though not all of them. The repertoire holds 35,000 to 55,000 clones, approximately 90% seen once, with 13% to 15% in the top ten. Sample: PBMCs, taken around atezolizumab (anti-PD-L1) treatment. The receptors stem from a woman in her sixties with urothelial cancer. Both conserved end residues are part of each CDR3. The order of the fields is D gene, clone size, J gene, V gene, CDR3 DNA, CDR3 protein. The D gene is left open where the match is weak. Clone size is given for some rows only: seen once, a few or many times, or a class if the clone is expanded.

.	few	TRBJ2-3	TRBV18	TGTGCCAGCTCACCCCCCGTGCGGGGGCGCATAGATACGCAGTATTTT	CASSPPVRGRIDTQYF
TRBD1	.	TRBJ1-2	TRBV5-6	TGTGCCAGCAGCTTGTTAGACAGGGACCCCCTGACTAACTATGGCTACACCTTC	CASSLLDRDPLTNYGYTF
.	once	TRBJ2-7	TRBV28	TGTGCCAGCAGTTTTGGGGGCCTCTCCTACGAGCAGTACTTC	CASSFGGLSYEQYF
TRBD2	.	TRBJ2-1	TRBV19	TGTGCCAGTAGTATAACTAGCGGGGGGGAGCAGTTCTTC	CASSITSGGEQFF
.	.	TRBJ2-5	TRBV19	TGTGCCAGCAGCCAGGGGTCAGAGACCCAGTACTTC	CASSQGSETQYF
.	.	TRBJ1-1	TRBV5-6	TGTGCCAGCAGCTTTAGGCGGCCAGGGGACACTGAAGCTTTCTTT	CASSFRRPGDTEAFF
.	.	TRBJ2-5	TRBV6-6	TGTGCCAGCAGTTCCGGAGTTGAGACCCAGTACTTC	CASSSGVETQYF
.	.	TRBJ2-7	TRBV19	TGTGCCAGTAGTATAGCGCGGGGCGAGCAGTACTTC	CASSIARGEQYF
.	.	TRBJ2-2	TRBV5-4	TGTGCCAGCAGCGCGGGACAGAGAAACACCGGGGAGCTGTTTTTT	CASSAGQRNTGELFF
TRBD2	few	TRBJ2-7	TRBV6-5	TGTGCCAGCAGTTACCAGACTAGCCGCTTCTACGAGCAGTACTTC	CASSYQTSRFYEQYF
.	.	TRBJ1-1	TRBV7-9	TGTGCCAGCAGCTTATCAGGGTACGAGGTGGCTTTCTTT	CASSLSGYEVAFF
.	once	TRBJ2-5	TRBV9	TGTGCCAGCAGCCCCGAGGGACACTTACAAGAGACCCAGTACTTC	CASSPEGHLQETQYF
.	.	TRBJ2-1	TRBV6-5	TGTGCCAGCAGCCGGTGGGGGAGGCTGCAGTTCTTC	CASSRWGRLQFF
.	.	TRBJ1-2	TRBV19	TGTGCCAGTAGCCACAACCGACAGAGTTATGGCTACACCTTC	CASSHNRQSYGYTF
TRBD2	.	TRBJ2-1	TRBV15	TGTGCCACCAGCAGAGTCGGGAGGGAAGCAGATGAGCAGTTCTTC	CATSRVGREADEQFF
.	.	TRBJ1-2	TRBV10-3	TGTGCCATCAGTAAATATGACAGTGAGCTATCGCATATGGCTAACTATGGCTACACCTTC	CAISKYDSELSHMANYGYTF
TRBD2	.	TRBJ2-2	TRBV19	TGTGCCAGTAGCCCGGGACTAGCGGGAGGGGAGCTGTTTTTT	CASSPGLAGGELFF
TRBD1	.	TRBJ1-4	TRBV18	TGTGCCAGCTCCTTAGGGACAGCCCAAAATGAAAAACTGTTTTTT	CASSLGTAQNEKLFF
TRBD1	.	TRBJ2-3	TRBV28	TGTGCCAGCAGTTTAACAGGGGTGTTCACAGATACGCAGTATTTT	CASSLTGVFTDTQYF
.	.	TRBJ1-1	TRBV4-3	TGCGCCAGCAGCCAAGAGACATTGAACACTGAAGCTTTCTTT	CASSQETLNTEAFF
.	.	TRBJ2-1	TRBV5-6	TGTGCCAGCAGCTTTTTGGCGGTCTACAATGAGCAGTTCTTC	CASSFLAVYNEQFF
TRBD2	.	TRBJ2-3	TRBV6-1	TGTGCCAGCAGGCGGGGGGCCGGGGCAGATACGCAGTATTTT	CASRRGAGADTQYF
.	.	TRBJ2-7	TRBV4-3	TGCGCCAGCAGCCAAGATTGGAGGGTGGGGGAGCAGTACTTC	CASSQDWRVGEQYF
.	.	TRBJ1-2	TRBV6-1	TGTGCCAGCAGTGAAGCTGGCCTTGTCTATGGCTACACCTTC	CASSEAGLVYGYTF
.	.	TRBJ2-7	TRBV27	TGTGCCAGCAGGGGGGACTTCCTCGGGTCCTACGAGCAGTACTTC	CASRGDFLGSYEQYF
.	.	TRBJ2-5	TRBV7-2	TGTGCCAGCAGCGCCGAGGAGACCCAGTACTTC	CASSAEETQYF
.	.	TRBJ1-5	TRBV5-8	TGTGCCAGCAGCTTTGGGACACGGTTTAATAGCAATCAGCCCCAGCATTTT	CASSFGTRFNSNQPQHF
.	.	TRBJ2-7	TRBV18	TGTGCCAGCTCACCCGGACTCTACGAGCAGTACTTC	CASSPGLYEQYF
TRBD1	.	TRBJ2-7	TRBV19	TGTGCCAGTGCCCTGGGACAGGGGGGCATCTACGAGCAGTACTTC	CASALGQGGIYEQYF
TRBD1	.	TRBJ1-2	TRBV6-5	TGTGCCAGCAGGAAGACAGGGCTAGGCTACACCTTC	CASRKTGLGYTF
.	.	TRBJ2-5	TRBV11-2	TGTGCCAGCAGCCTGAGGGTAGGGAACATGTACCAAGAGACCCAGTACTTC	CASSLRVGNMYQETQYF
.	.	TRBJ2-7	TRBV6-6	TGTGCCAGCAAAGTGAGCTACGAGCAGTACTTC	CASKVSYEQYF
.	.	TRBJ2-1	TRBV6-5	TGTGCCAGCAGTTACTCGAACGAGTACAATGAGCAGTTCTTC	CASSYSNEYNEQFF
TRBD1	.	TRBJ1-5	TRBV2	TGTGCCAGCAGTGAAGAGGTAGGGGGCAGTCAGCCCCAGCATTTT	CASSEEVGGSQPQHF